This T cell receptor (beta chain) emerged from a study of T cell repertoires in cytomegalovirus infection. Study summary: Public TCR beta signatures provided an indication of both CMV infection and a matching HLA type.

Germline CDR1 is SEHNR and CDR2 is FQNEAQ (reference sequence). V trimming: 2 bases; J trimming: 0 bases; junction bases outside the gene matches: 8. The CDR3 extends over 17 amino acids. This clonotype was seen ten or more times. The antigen is not known. One entry per CDR3 protein results from TCRdb running MiXCR on the reads. Of approximately 500,000 distinct CDR3 sequences detected, 15% to 20% appear once; the ten largest clones hold about 24%. Study-level points and caveats: HLA-C-restricted CMV-specific TCR beta clonotypes were dominant in the ex vivo response.

Material: CD8+ T cells from PBMCs. This TCR was recovered from a human donor in good health (CMV status not recorded). Some clones in this sample may be carry-over from other donors' samples. The V gene is TRBV7-9, the J gene TRBJ2-3, with TRBD2 identical over 7 bases. CDR3 protein: CASSLPSTGGSTDTQYF. CDR3 nucleotide sequence: TGTGCCAGCAGCTTACCCTCGACGGGAGGAAGCACAGATACGCAGTATTTT. Complete variable domain (other parts from reference TRBV7-9 and TRBJ2-3): DTGVSQNPRHKITKRGQNVTFRCDPISEHNRLYWYRQTLGQGPEFLTYFQNEAQLEKSRLLSDRFSAERPKGSFSTLEIQRTEQGDSAMYLCASSLPSTGGSTDTQYFGPGTRLTVL.